This entry concerns a single TCR beta chain. The data stem from a study of blood T cell repertoires in COVID-19. In the study overall: Researchers got acute and convalescent COVID-19 samples from the United States, Italy and Spain. Sources were T cells, B-cell-depleted T cells, or PBMCs; the material itself was cDNA or gDNA.

Looked up from germline, CDR1 is MNHEY and CDR2 is SMNVEV (reference sequence). The CDR3 length is 13 residues. The V gene lost 5 bases and the J gene lost 9 bases, with 14 bases spanning the gap. In the study's own analysis: Nucleated cell counts were estimated from reference gene primer amplification. This table comes from immunoSEQ multiplex PCR, and its TCRdb copy is limited to in-frame clones, with some not included. That table supplies the V and J calls and clone size; D and trimming were determined from the DNA. The table lists a few hundred thousand clones, approximately 90% of them singletons.

Sequencing input: peripheral blood. V is TRBV27 and J is TRBJ2-1; possibly TRBD2 for D (6 bases). The sequence was collected from a woman aged 25 to 39 with active or convalescent COVID-19. The CDR3 is CASSQGGDGEQFF. The CDR3 bases are TGTGCCAGCAGTCAGGGCGGGGATGGTGAGCAGTTCTTC.